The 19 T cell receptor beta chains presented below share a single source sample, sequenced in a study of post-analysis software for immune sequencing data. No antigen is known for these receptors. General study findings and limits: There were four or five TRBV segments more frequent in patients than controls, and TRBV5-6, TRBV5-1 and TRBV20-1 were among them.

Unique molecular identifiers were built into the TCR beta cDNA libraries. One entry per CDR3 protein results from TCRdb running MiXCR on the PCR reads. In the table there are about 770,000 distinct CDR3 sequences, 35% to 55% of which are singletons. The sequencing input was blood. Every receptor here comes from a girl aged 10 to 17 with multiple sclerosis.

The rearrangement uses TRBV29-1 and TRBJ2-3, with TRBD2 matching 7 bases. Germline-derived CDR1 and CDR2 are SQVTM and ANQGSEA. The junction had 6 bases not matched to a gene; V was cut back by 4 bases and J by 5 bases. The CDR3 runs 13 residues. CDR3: CSVGRLAEDTQYF. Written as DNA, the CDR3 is TGCAGCGTTGGAAGACTAGCAGAAGATACGCAGTATTTT.

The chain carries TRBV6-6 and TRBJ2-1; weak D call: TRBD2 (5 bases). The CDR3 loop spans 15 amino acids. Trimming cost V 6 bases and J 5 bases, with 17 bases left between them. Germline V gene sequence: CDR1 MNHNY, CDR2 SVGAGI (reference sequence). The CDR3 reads CASSPSWTANNEQFF. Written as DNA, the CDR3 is TGTGCCAGCAGCCCCAGCTGGACTGCCAACAATGAGCAGTTCTTC.

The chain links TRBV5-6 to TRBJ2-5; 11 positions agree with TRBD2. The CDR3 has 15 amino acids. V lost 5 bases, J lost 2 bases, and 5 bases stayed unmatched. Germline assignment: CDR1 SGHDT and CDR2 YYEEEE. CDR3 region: CASSYGTSGQETQYF. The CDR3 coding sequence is TGTGCCAGCAGTTACGGGACTAGCGGACAAGAGACCCAGTACTTC.

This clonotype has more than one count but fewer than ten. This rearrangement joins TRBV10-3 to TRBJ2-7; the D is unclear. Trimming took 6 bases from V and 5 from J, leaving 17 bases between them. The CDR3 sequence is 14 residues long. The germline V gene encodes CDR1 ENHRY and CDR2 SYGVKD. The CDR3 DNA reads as TGTGCCATCAGCGAGCCGTCCGAAGGCGACGAGCAGTACTTC. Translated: CAISEPSEGDEQYF.

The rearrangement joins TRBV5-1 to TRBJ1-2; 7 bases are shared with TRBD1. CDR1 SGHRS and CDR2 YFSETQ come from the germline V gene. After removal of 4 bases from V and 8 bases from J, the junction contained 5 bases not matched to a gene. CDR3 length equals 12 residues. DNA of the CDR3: TGCGCCAGCAGCAACAGGGGAGAAGGCTACACCTTC. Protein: CASSNRGEGYTF.

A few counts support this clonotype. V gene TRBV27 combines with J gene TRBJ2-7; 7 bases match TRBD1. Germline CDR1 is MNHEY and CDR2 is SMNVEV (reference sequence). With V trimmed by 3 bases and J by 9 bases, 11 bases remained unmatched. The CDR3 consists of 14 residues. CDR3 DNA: TGTGCCAGCAGTTTTGGGCCTCTGGACAGGCGGCAGTACTTC. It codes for CASSFGPLDRRQYF.

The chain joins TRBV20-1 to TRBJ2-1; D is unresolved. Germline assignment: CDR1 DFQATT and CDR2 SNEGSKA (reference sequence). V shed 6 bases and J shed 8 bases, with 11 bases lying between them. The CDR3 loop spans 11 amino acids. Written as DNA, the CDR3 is TGCAGTGCCATGACCACAGATGAGCAGTTCTTC. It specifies CSAMTTDEQFF.

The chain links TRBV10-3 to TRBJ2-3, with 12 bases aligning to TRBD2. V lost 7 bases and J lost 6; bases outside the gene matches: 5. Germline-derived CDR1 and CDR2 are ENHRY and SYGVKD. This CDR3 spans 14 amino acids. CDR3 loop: CAINGLAGRDTQYF. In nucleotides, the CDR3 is TGTGCCATCAACGGACTAGCGGGGAGGGATACGCAGTATTTT.

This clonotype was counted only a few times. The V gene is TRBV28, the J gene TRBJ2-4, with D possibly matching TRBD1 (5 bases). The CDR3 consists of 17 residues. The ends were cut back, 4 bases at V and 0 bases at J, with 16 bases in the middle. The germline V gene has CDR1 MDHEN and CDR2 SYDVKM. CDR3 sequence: CASSSPVGHLAKNIQYF. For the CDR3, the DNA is TGTGCCAGCAGTTCCCCCGTAGGACATCTAGCCAAAAACATTCAGTACTTC.

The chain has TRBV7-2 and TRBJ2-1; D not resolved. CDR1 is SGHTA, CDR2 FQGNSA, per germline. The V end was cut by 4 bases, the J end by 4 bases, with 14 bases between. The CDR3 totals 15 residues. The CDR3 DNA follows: TGTGCCAGCAGCTCGAACCCCGCGACGTACAATGAGCAGTTCTTC. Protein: CASSSNPATYNEQFF.

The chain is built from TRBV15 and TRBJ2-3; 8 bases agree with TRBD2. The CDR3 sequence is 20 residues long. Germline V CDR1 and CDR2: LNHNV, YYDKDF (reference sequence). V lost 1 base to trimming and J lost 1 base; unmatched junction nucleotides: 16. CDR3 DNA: TGTGCCACCAGCAGAGGGGCCCTAAGAGCGGGAGAAACGGGCACAGATACGCAGTATTTT. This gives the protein CATSRGALRAGETGTDTQYF. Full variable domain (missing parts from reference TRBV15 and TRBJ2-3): DAMVIQNPRYQVTQFGKPVTLSCSQTLNHNVMYWYQQKSSQAPKLLFHYYDKDFNNEADTPDNFQSRRPNTSFCFLDIRSPGLGDTAMYLCATSRGALRAGETGTDTQYFGPGTRLTVL.

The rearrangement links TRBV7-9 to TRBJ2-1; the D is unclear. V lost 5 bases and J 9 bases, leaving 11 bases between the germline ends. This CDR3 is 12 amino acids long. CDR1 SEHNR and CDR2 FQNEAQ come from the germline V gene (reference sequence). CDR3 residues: CASSLGFPEQFF. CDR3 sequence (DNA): TGTGCCAGCAGCCTAGGCTTCCCTGAGCAGTTCTTC.

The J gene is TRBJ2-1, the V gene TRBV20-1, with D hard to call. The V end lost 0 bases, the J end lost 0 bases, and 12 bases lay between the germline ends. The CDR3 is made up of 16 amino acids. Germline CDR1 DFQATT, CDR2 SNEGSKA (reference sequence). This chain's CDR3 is CSARDRQRSSYNEQFF. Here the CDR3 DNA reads TGCAGTGCTAGAGATCGGCAAAGGAGCTCCTACAATGAGCAGTTCTTC.

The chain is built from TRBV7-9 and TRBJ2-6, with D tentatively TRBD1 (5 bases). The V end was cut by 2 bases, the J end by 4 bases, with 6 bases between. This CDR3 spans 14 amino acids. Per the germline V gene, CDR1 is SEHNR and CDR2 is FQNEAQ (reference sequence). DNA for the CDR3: TGTGCCAGCAGCTTACGGACAGGGGCCAACGTCCTGACTTTC. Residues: CASSLRTGANVLTF.

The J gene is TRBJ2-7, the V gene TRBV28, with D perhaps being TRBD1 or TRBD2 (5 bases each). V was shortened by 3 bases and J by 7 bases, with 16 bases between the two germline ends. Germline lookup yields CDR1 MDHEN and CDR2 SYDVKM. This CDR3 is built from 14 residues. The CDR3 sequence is CASSFPGRDGEQYF. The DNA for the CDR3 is TGTGCCAGCAGTTTTCCGGGACGGGATGGGGAGCAGTACTTC. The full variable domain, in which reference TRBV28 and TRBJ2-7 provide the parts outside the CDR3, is DVKVTQSSRYLVKRTGEKVFLECVQDMDHENMFWYRQDPGLGLRLIYFSYDVKMKEKGDIPEGYSVSREKKERFSLILESASTNQTSMYLCASSFPGRDGEQYFGPGTRLTVT.

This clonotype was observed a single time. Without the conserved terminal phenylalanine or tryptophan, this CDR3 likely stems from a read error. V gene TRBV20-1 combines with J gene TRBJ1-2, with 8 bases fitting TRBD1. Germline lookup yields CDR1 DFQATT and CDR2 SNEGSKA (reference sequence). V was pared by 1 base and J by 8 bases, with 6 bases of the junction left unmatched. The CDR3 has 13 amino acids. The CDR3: CSARVSGGFGYTC. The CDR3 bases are TGCAGTGCTAGAGTATCAGGGGGCTTCGGCTACACCTGC.

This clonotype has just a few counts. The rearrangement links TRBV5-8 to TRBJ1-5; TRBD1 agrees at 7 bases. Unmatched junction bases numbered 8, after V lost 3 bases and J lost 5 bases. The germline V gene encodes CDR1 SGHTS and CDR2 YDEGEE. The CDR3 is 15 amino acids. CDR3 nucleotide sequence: TGTGCCAGCAGCTATAGACAGGGCCGGGATCAGCCCCAGCATTTT. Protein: CASSYRQGRDQPQHF. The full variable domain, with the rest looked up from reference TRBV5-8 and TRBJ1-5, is EAGVTQSPTHLIKTRGQQATLRCSPISGHTSVYWYQQALGLGLQFLLWYDEGEERNRGNFPPRFSGRQFPNYSSELNVNALELEDSALYLCASSYRQGRDQPQHFGDGTRLSIL.

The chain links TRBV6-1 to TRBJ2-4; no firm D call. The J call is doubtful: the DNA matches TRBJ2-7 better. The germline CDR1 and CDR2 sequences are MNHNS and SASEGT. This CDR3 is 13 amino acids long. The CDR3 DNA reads TGTGCCAGCAGGAGAGACACTAAATACGAGCAGTACTTC. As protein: CASRRDTKYEQYF.

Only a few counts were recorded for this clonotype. This CDR3 is CATGSGRAYNEQFF. CDR3 bases: TGTGCCACCGGGTCCGGGAGAGCCTACAATGAGCAGTTCTTC. The gene calls are TRBV24-1 and TRBJ2-1; perhaps TRBD2 as D (6 bases). The CDR3 is made up of 14 amino acids. CDR1 is KGHDR and CDR2 is SFDVKD in the germline V gene. Trimming removed 9 bases from V and 2 bases from J, with 13 bases in between.